This T cell receptor (beta chain) appears in the sequencing data of a study of T-cell reconstitution after alpha-beta-depleted transplantation in children. Notes on the study in general: By about two months after transplant, alpha-beta T cells reportedly arose from several hundred graft clones that had expanded.

About this clonotype itself: Antigen unknown.

During its preparation, the TCRbeta library received unique molecular identifiers. Via MiXCR, TCRdb re-called the PCR reads, giving one row per CDR3 protein. The sample includes hundreds of thousands of distinct CDR3 sequences, under 20% of them seen just once. V was clipped by 6 bases and J by 6 bases; unmatched bases: 11. Germline CDR1 and CDR2: LNHDA and SQIVND (reference sequence). The CDR3 consists of 15 residues. The TCR comes from a boy under two years old who had a stem cell transplant for Wiskott-Aldrich syndrome, so the T cells may come from the graft donor. This material consisted of PBMCs, mostly from graft donor cells, taken 360 days after TCRalphabeta/CD19-depleted stem cell transplant. The V and J genes are TRBV19 and TRBJ2-1; 7 bases fit TRBD2. The chain's CDR3 is CASSLRTRVPNEQFF. CDR3 DNA: TGTGCCAGTAGCCTCAGGACTAGGGTACCCAATGAGCAGTTCTTC. Filled out from reference TRBV19 and TRBJ2-1, the complete variable domain reads DGGITQSPKYLFRKEGQNVTLSCEQNLNHDAMYWYRQDPGQGLRLIYYSQIVNDFQKGDIAEGYSVSREKKESFPLTVTSAQKNPTAFYLCASSLRTRVPNEQFFGPGTRLTVL.